These 9 T cell receptor beta chains originate from one sample sequenced in a study of cytomegalovirus exposure and HLA in healthy donors. The study ran its PCR with 60 Vbeta and 13 Jbeta primers. Generated by immunoSEQ multiplex PCR, the TCRdb table keeps only in-frame clones and is missing some. Seen here are under 250,000 clones, approximately 78% observed once, and the top ten hold over 3.5%. The specimen sequenced was PBMCs. The origin of the receptors is a male donor in good health and CMV-seronegative.

The V and J genes are TRBV15 and TRBJ2-7, with D unclear. The V gene lost 0 bases and the J gene lost 4 bases, with 7 bases spanning the gap. Germline CDR1 is LNHNV and CDR2 is YYDKDF (reference sequence). CDR3 length: 13 residues. Written as DNA, the CDR3 is TGTGCCACCAGCAGAGATCCCATTTACGAGCAGTACTTC. Translating it yields CATSRDPIYEQYF.

V and J are TRBV5-4 and TRBJ2-5; D perhaps matches TRBD1 (5 bases). CDR1 is SGHNT and CDR2 is YYREEE in the germline V gene (reference sequence). Trimming left V 5 bases short and J 5 bases short, with 16 bases between. The CDR3 loop spans 14 amino acids. This chain's CDR3 is CASSPRVAGETQYF. The DNA for the CDR3 is TGTGCCAGCAGTCCCCGGGTGGCAGGGGAGACCCAGTACTTC.

There are a few counts of this clone. The V call is TRBV6-7, the J call TRBJ1-1; D gene ambiguous. TRBV6-7 is given ORF status, its function remaining uncertain. The CDR3 sequence is 15 residues long. V was trimmed by 0 bases and J by 2 bases, leaving 10 bases between them. The CDR3, as DNA: TGTGCCAGCAGTTACTCGACTCCCTCAAACACTGAAGCTTTCTTT. This translates into CASSYSTPSNTEAFF.

The V gene is TRBV5-1, the J gene TRBJ2-2, with D tentatively TRBD1 (5 bases). Trimming took 4 bases from V and 7 from J, leaving 17 bases between them. This CDR3 spans 15 amino acids. Germline lookup yields CDR1 SGHRS and CDR2 YFSETQ. CDR3 residues: CASSTEGAVYGELFF. As DNA, the CDR3 is TGCGCCAGCAGCACCGAAGGGGCGGTTTACGGGGAGCTGTTTTTT.

This sequence joins TRBV7-9 and TRBJ2-4; no clear D. V lost 4 bases, J lost 7 bases, and 14 bases lay in between. The CDR3 has 14 amino acids. Germline V gene lookup returns CDR1 SEHNR and CDR2 FQNEAQ (reference sequence). The CDR3 DNA sequence: TGTGCCAGCAGCTCCCCGGCGGTCCCGAACATTCAGTACTTC. Translation gives CASSSPAVPNIQYF.

This clone has just a few counts. The J gene is TRBJ1-4, the V gene TRBV28; D ambiguous. V shed 6 bases and J shed 6 bases, with 17 bases lying between them. The CDR3 spans 15 residues. Germline loops: CDR1 MDHEN, CDR2 SYDVKM. The CDR3 DNA reads as TGTGCCAGCAGCGCAGGCAGCCCGAACGATGAAAAACTGTTTTTT. Translation: CASSAGSPNDEKLFF.

The genes are TRBV28 and TRBJ1-2, with TRBD1 matching 7 bases. The germline V gene encodes CDR1 MDHEN and CDR2 SYDVKM. The J segment lost 10 bases and the V segment lost 7 bases, leaving 12 bases of the junction unmatched. The CDR3 has 13 amino acids. CDR3 nucleotides: TGTGCCAGCATTTCCCCTTACAGGGGTTACTACACCTTC. Protein sequence: CASISPYRGYYTF.

The J gene is TRBJ2-2, the V gene TRBV7-9; 7 positions agree with TRBD1. The CDR3 has 16 residues. Germline assignment: CDR1 SEHNR and CDR2 FQNEAQ (reference sequence). V shed 5 bases, J shed 1 base, and the junction held 7 bases outside the gene matches. The CDR3 DNA sequence: TGTGCCAGCAGCCCTTGGGACAGCGAGAACACCGGGGAGCTGTTTTTT. This codes for CASSPWDSENTGELFF.

The chain uses TRBV7-3 and TRBJ2-1, with D perhaps TRBD1 (5 bases). The ends were cut back, 3 bases at V and 4 bases at J, with 10 bases in the middle. The CDR3 totals 14 residues. Germline V gene data show CDR1 as SGHTA and CDR2 as FQGTGA. The CDR3 DNA reads as TGTGCCAGCAGCTTTGGGCAGGGATACAATGAGCAGTTCTTC. Residues: CASSFGQGYNEQFF.